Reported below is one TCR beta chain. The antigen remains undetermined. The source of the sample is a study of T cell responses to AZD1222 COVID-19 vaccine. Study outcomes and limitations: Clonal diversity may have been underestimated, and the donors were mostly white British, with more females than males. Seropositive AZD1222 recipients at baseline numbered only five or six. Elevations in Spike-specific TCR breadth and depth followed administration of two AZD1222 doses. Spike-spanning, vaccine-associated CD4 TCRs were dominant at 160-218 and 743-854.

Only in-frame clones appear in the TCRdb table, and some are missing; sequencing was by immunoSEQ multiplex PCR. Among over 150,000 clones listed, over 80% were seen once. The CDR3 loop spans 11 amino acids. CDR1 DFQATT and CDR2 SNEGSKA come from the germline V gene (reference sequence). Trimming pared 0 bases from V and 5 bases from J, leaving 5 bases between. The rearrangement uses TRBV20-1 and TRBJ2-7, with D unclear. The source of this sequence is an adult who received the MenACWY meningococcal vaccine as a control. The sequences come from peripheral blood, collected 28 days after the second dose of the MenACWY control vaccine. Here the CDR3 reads CSARDANEQYF. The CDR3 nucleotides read TGCAGTGCTAGAGACGCGAACGAGCAGTACTTC.